This T cell receptor (beta chain) is from a study of cytomegalovirus exposure and HLA in healthy donors. About the research overall: Genotyping showed less than 85% of roughly 400 donors falling in the Caucasian-associated ancestry cluster.

With respect to this clone: Its target is not known.

Study conclusions and caveats: Researchers reported from a later analysis that most CMV-associated TCR beta chains appeared HLA-restricted.

CDR1 and CDR2 (germline): KGHSH, LQKENI. The V gene lost 6 bases and the J gene lost 3 bases, with 5 bases spanning the gap. This CDR3 has 11 amino acids. Both 60 Vbeta primers and 13 Jbeta primers went into the PCR. Repertoires were generated with immunoSEQ multiplex PCR, while TCRdb's copy carries only in-frame clones and drops some. Recorded here are about 41,000 clones; the top ten clones represent around 6.2%. Sequenced sample: PBMCs. The TCR sequence derives from a man under 40 in good health and CMV-seronegative. The chain uses TRBV18 and TRBJ1-1; D is unresolved. This chain's CDR3 is CASSRDTEAFF. In DNA, the CDR3 is TGTGCCAGCTCCCGAGACACTGAAGCTTTCTTT.